The 6 T cell receptor beta chains reported below all come from one sample, sequenced in a study of CD8 T cells in ankylosing spondylitis. TCRdb reprocessed the 5' RACE reads via MiXCR and lists one record per CDR3 protein. The data show 90,000 to 120,000 distinct CDR3 sequences, approximately 25% seen once. The material sequenced was synovial fluid, either unsorted or a sorted T cell fraction (not recorded which). Receptor source: a male donor with ankylosing spondylitis.

The chain joins TRBV7-8 to TRBJ1-2; 10 positions agree with TRBD1. J gave up 4 bases and V 5 bases, and 4 bases lay outside the gene matches. CDR1 and CDR2 (germline): SGHVS, FQNEAQ. This CDR3 is built from 14 residues. In DNA form, the CDR3 reads TGTGCCAGCAGCAGGACAGGGGGTGGCTATGGCTACACCTTC. This gives the protein CASSRTGGGYGYTF. The whole variable domain, remainder taken from reference TRBV7-8 and TRBJ1-2, is GAGVSQSPRYKVAKRGQDVALRCDPISGHVSLFWYQQALGQGPEFLTYFQNEAQLDKSGLPSDRFFAERPEGSVSTLKIQRTQQEDSAVYLCASSRTGGGYGYTFGSGTRLTVV.

This clonotype was seen a handful of times. DNA for the CDR3: TGTGCCACCAGTGATAAAGCGGGATTTAAAGAGACCCAGTACTTC. Its translation: CATSDKAGFKETQYF. J is TRBJ2-5 and V is TRBV24-1; 7 positions agree with TRBD2. Germline CDR1 and CDR2: KGHDR and SFDVKD. The CDR3 runs to 15 residues. Trimming removed 3 bases from V and 3 bases from J; junction bases left unmatched: 6.

In its sample, this clonotype was seen a few times. J is TRBJ2-7 and V is TRBV3-1; the D gene is possibly TRBD2 (7 bases). The V and J ends lost 4 bases and 6 bases respectively, with 13 bases between them. CDR1 is LGHDT and CDR2 is YNNKEL in the germline V gene (reference sequence). This CDR3 has 13 amino acids. The CDR3 coding sequence is TGTGCCAGCAGCCTAACGGGGGGCGGCGAGCAGTACGTC. Amino acid sequence: CASSLTGGGEQYV.

The chain uses TRBV5-1 and TRBJ1-4, with D possibly TRBD1 on 5 matching bases. The germline gives CDR1 SGHRS, CDR2 YFSETQ. CDR3 length: 14 residues. V dropped 4 bases and J dropped 4 bases, with 11 bases sitting between them. The CDR3 region is CASSGGLINEKLFF. The CDR3 region has the DNA TGCGCCAGCAGCGGGGGACTGATTAATGAAAAACTGTTTTTT.

The CDR3 loop is CASSSQGTLMNTEAFF. The DNA for the CDR3 is TGTGCCAGCAGCTCACAGGGGACATTGATGAACACTGAAGCTTTCTTT. The chain recombines TRBV11-2 with TRBJ1-1; TRBD1 aligns across 7 bases. With 4 bases clipped from V and 0 bases from J, the junction kept 8 bases outside the gene matches. This CDR3 is 16 amino acids long. Germline V gene lookup returns CDR1 SGHAT and CDR2 FQNNGV.

The V gene is TRBV11-3, the J gene TRBJ2-2; D unresolved. V was trimmed by 3 bases and J by 6 bases, leaving 11 bases between them. The CDR3 extends over 14 amino acids. The germline gives CDR1 SGHNT, CDR2 YENEEA. DNA for the CDR3: TGTGCCAGCAGCTTGGTCAGCCCTCCCGGGGAGCTGTTTTTT. Residues: CASSLVSPPGELFF. Full variable domain (remainder filled in from reference TRBV11-3 and TRBJ2-2): EAGVVQSPRYKIIEKKQPVAFWCNPISGHNTLYWYLQNLGQGPELLIRYENEEAVDDSQLPKDRFSAERLKGVDSTLKIQPAELGDSAVYLCASSLVSPPGELFFGEGSRLTVL.